This entry lists 29 T cell receptor beta chains sequenced from one sample in a study of T cells in Graves' hyperthyroidism and ophthalmopathy. The investigators amplified TCR beta CDR3 regions from RNA transcripts. First-round RT-PCR with HTBI primers amplified the TCR CDR3 region. TCRdb passed the multiplex PCR reads through MiXCR, listing each CDR3 protein once. The repertoire consists of fewer than 850,000 distinct CDR3 sequences, with 17% occurring once and the leading ten covering around 15%. Sequencing was performed on blood. All receptors derive from a man aged 45-65 years with Graves' hyperthyroidism.

The chain joins TRBV14 to TRBJ2-2; 13 bases are shared with TRBD2. CDR3 length: 17 amino acids. V was clipped by 0 bases and J by 5 bases; unmatched bases: 3. The germline gives CDR1 SGHDN, CDR2 FVKESK. The CDR3 loop is CASSQELAGGPTGELFF. As DNA, the CDR3 is TGTGCCAGCAGCCAAGAACTAGCGGGAGGGCCAACCGGGGAGCTGTTTTTT.

The table lists this clonotype with many counts. This chain links TRBV19 with TRBJ2-7; D is uncertain. CDR1 is LNHDA and CDR2 is SQIVND in the germline V gene (reference sequence). The CDR3 runs 15 residues. V was pared by 2 bases and J by 1 base, with 12 bases between. CDR3 in amino acids: CASSILDGTSYEQYF. CDR3 bases: TGTGCCAGTAGTATACTCGACGGAACGTCCTACGAGCAGTACTTC.

In the case of this clonotype: A much larger clonotype is one base distant, so this may be a read error. The CDR3 here is CASRLDGSEQFF. The CDR3 nucleotides are TGTGCCAGCAGGTTAGACGGGAGTGAGCAGTTCTTC. The chain recombines TRBV12-3 or TRBV12-4 with TRBJ2-1; D possibly corresponds to TRBD2 (6 bases). The CDR3 totals 12 residues.

This clonotype was seen repeatedly, ten times or more. The V gene is TRBV12-3 or TRBV12-4, the J gene TRBJ2-2; 7 bases line up with TRBD1. The CDR3 consists of 15 residues. The V and J ends lost 7 bases and 1 base, in that order; junction bases with no gene match: 6. CDR3 sequence (DNA): TGTGCCAGCATCACCGGGACAGTGAACACCGGGGAGCTGTTTTTT. Its protein is CASITGTVNTGELFF.

This clonotype appeared many times. The chain combines TRBV2 with TRBJ1-6; 8 nucleotides match TRBD1. Germline V gene lookup returns CDR1 SNHLY and CDR2 FYNNEI. J lost 13 bases, V lost 2 bases, and 7 bases had no gene match. This CDR3 contains 14 residues. The CDR3 loop reads CASSETGGSSPLHF. In DNA, the CDR3 is TGTGCCAGCAGTGAAACAGGGGGATCTTCCCCCCTCCACTTT.

This clonotype was recorded many times. The V gene is TRBV2, the J gene TRBJ2-1; unclear D gene. The CDR3 sequence is 15 residues long. Trimming removed 4 bases from V and 0 bases from J, with 10 bases in between. Germline CDR1 is SNHLY and CDR2 is FYNNEI. CDR3 loop: CASSAGYSSYNEQFF. In DNA, the CDR3 is TGTGCCAGCAGTGCTGGCTACAGCTCCTACAATGAGCAGTTCTTC.

This clonotype was counted at least ten times. The chain links TRBV7-2 to TRBJ2-1, with TRBD2 matching over 13 bases. The germline gives CDR1 SGHTA, CDR2 FQGNSA. Trimming removed 3 bases from V and 8 bases from J; junction bases left unmatched: 4. CDR3 length: 15 amino acids. The CDR3 sequence is CASSFGLAGADEQFF. The CDR3 nucleotides read TGTGCCAGCAGCTTCGGACTAGCGGGGGCGGATGAGCAGTTCTTC.

The rearrangement joins TRBV5-1 to TRBJ2-7, with 16 bases fitting TRBD2. The germline CDR1 and CDR2 sequences are SGHRS and YFSETQ. The trim removed 0 bases at V and 5 bases at J, leaving 8 bases unmatched. The CDR3 consists of 18 residues. The chain's CDR3 is CASSLGVGLAGGPDEQYF. In DNA, the CDR3 is TGCGCCAGCAGCTTGGGCGTGGGACTAGCGGGAGGGCCGGACGAGCAGTACTTC. Based on the CDR3 plus reference TRBV5-1 and TRBJ2-7, the full variable domain is KAGVTQTPRYLIKTRGQQVTLSCSPISGHRSVSWYQQTPGQGLQFLFEYFSETQRNKGNFPGRFSGRQFSNSRSEMNVSTLELGDSALYLCASSLGVGLAGGPDEQYFGPGTRLTVT.

As concerns this clonotype: The junction does not match germline at one end; this may be a read error. The chain joins TRBV11-2 to TRBJ2-1; 9 nucleotides agree with TRBD1. CDR3 length: 14 residues. The germline CDR1 and CDR2 sequences are SGHAT and FQNNGV. The chain's CDR3 is CASSPTTGGNGQFF. The DNA for the CDR3 is TGTGCCAGCAGCCCGACGACAGGGGGAAATGGGCAGTTCTTC.

The chain carries TRBV7-9 and TRBJ2-7; 7 nucleotides agree with TRBD1. This CDR3 comprises 14 residues. The J segment lost 6 bases and the V segment lost 2 bases, leaving 7 bases of the junction unmatched. In germline, CDR1 is SEHNR, CDR2 FQNEAQ (reference sequence). DNA for the CDR3: TGTGCCAGCAGCTTACCGGTACAGGGGTCCGAGCAGTACTTC. It codes for CASSLPVQGSEQYF.

This rearrangement joins TRBV16 to TRBJ1-5; no clear D gene. V gave up 4 bases and J gave up 0 bases, with 13 bases separating them. The CDR3 is 16 residues long. Germline CDR1 reads KGHSY; CDR2 reads FQNENV. CDR3 DNA sequence: TGTGCCAGCAGCCGGGTCGGGTCTTATAGCAATCAGCCCCAGCATTTT. Its translation is CASSRVGSYSNQPQHF. Based on the CDR3 plus reference TRBV16 and TRBJ1-5, the full variable domain is GEEVAQTPKHLVRGEGQKAKLYCAPIKGHSYVFWYQQVLKNEFKFLISFQNENVFDETGMPKERFSAKCLPNSPCSLEIQATKLEDSAVYFCASSRVGSYSNQPQHFGDGTRLSIL.

This clonotype was detected a few times. The genes are TRBV19 and TRBJ1-2; 7 nucleotides match TRBD1. The CDR3 sequence is 12 residues long. The ends lost 8 bases at V and 4 bases at J; junction bases unmatched: 4. Germline assignment: CDR1 LNHDA and CDR2 SQIVND (reference sequence). The CDR3 nucleotides are TGTGCCAGTGGGACAGACGGCTATGGCTACACCTTC. Its protein product is CASGTDGYGYTF.

This clonotype has more than one count but fewer than ten. The chain uses TRBV28 and TRBJ1-5; D not resolved. Trimming cost V 2 bases and J 3 bases, with 8 bases left between them. Germline values: CDR1 MDHEN, CDR2 SYDVKM. CDR3 length: 14 residues. The CDR3: CASSLHKVNQPQHF. CDR3 DNA: TGTGCCAGCAGTTTACACAAAGTCAATCAGCCCCAGCATTTT.

Turning to this clonotype: One end of the junction varies from germline; a read error may be responsible. The genes are TRBV24-1 and TRBJ1-2; D perhaps matches TRBD1 (5 bases). Germline V gene sequence: CDR1 KGHDR, CDR2 SFDVKD. CDR3 length: 18 residues. CDR3 sequence reads: CATTDFKGGDGRNYGYTF. CDR3 nucleotides: TGTGCCACCACTGATTTTAAAGGCGGGGACGGGCGGAACTATGGCTACACCTTC.

This chain links TRBV6-5 with TRBJ1-2, with D possibly matching TRBD1 (6 bases). The V and J ends lost 4 bases and 8 bases respectively, with 17 bases between them. Germline CDR1 MNHEY, CDR2 SVGAGI. The CDR3 loop spans 14 amino acids. The CDR3 DNA reads as TGTGCCAGCAGTTTATCCACAGGGAGGGACGGCTACACCTTC. Protein product: CASSLSTGRDGYTF.

Many counts were recorded for this clonotype. The chain uses TRBV12-3 or TRBV12-4 and TRBJ1-2; D is undetermined. This CDR3 contains 13 residues. V was shortened by 4 bases and J by 8 bases, with 14 bases between the two germline ends. Here the CDR3 DNA reads TGTGCCAGCAGTTATCAGGCCGAGGAGGGCTACACCTTC. Translating it yields CASSYQAEEGYTF.

The rearrangement joins TRBV18 to TRBJ2-3; 11 bases match TRBD2. The length of the CDR3 is 16 residues. Germline loops: CDR1 KGHSH, CDR2 LQKENI. The junction had 5 bases not matched to a gene; V was cut back by 1 base and J by 5 bases. The CDR3 sequence is CASSPRLAGNLDTQYF. Written as DNA, the CDR3 is TGTGCCAGCTCACCACGACTAGCGGGGAATTTAGATACGCAGTATTTT.

This clonotype was counted between two and nine times. The gene calls are TRBV29-1 and TRBJ2-7; D is uncertain. The CDR3 runs 12 residues. Germline assignment: CDR1 SQVTM and CDR2 ANQGSEA. Trimming took off 3 bases at V and 6 bases at J, with 12 bases between the two ends. The CDR3 DNA follows: TGCAGCGTTGAGATTGAAGGCGGCGAGCAGTACTTC. Translation: CSVEIEGGEQYF.

This clonotype was counted many times. The V and J genes are TRBV27 and TRBJ2-1, with D unclear. The CDR3 covers 17 residues. V gave up 5 bases and J gave up 1 base, with 18 bases separating them. The germline V gene encodes CDR1 MNHEY and CDR2 SMNVEV (reference sequence). The chain's CDR3 is CASSLLMKVGSYNEQFF. The DNA of the CDR3 is TGTGCCAGCAGTCTCCTCATGAAAGTGGGTTCCTACAATGAGCAGTTCTTC.

There are a few counts of this clonotype. The chain joins TRBV19 to TRBJ2-5; D is ambiguous. The V gene lost 3 bases and the J gene lost 2 bases, with 10 bases spanning the gap. The length of the CDR3 is 14 residues. Germline V CDR1 and CDR2: LNHDA, SQIVND (reference sequence). The CDR3 is CASSMFAEQETQYF. CDR3 DNA: TGTGCCAGTAGTATGTTCGCCGAACAAGAGACCCAGTACTTC.

Here the CDR3 reads CSVYGTSTDTQYF. The CDR3, as DNA: TGCAGCGTCTACGGAACTAGCACAGATACGCAGTATTTT. This sequence joins TRBV29-1 and TRBJ2-3, with D uncertain. In germline, CDR1 is SQVTM, CDR2 ANQGSEA. V gave up 6 bases and J gave up 0 bases, with 10 bases separating them. The CDR3 contains 13 residues.

This clonotype was detected a few times. The CDR3 is CASTPDRGDTEAFF. The CDR3 DNA reads as TGTGCCAGCACCCCGGACAGGGGAGACACTGAAGCTTTCTTT. The chain couples TRBV9 to TRBJ1-1; 9 bases agree with TRBD1. Trimming cost V 6 bases and J 3 bases; bases outside gene matches: 6. Germline V CDR1 and CDR2: SGDLS, YYNGEE. The CDR3 runs to 14 residues.

Points on this clonotype: It is likely a read error, because the conserved phenylalanine at the end of the CDR3 is missing. In DNA form, the CDR3 reads TGTGCCAGCAGGATGGACAGGGGAAGTAATCAGCCCCAGCATTCT. Its translation: CASRMDRGSNQPQHS. J is TRBJ1-5 and V is TRBV2; 9 nucleotides agree with TRBD1. The CDR3 is 15 residues long. Germline V gives CDR1 SNHLY, CDR2 FYNNEI. Trimming cost V 6 bases and J 4 bases; bases outside gene matches: 7.

This chain links TRBV28 with TRBJ2-3, with 10 bases matching TRBD2. V lost 0 bases, J lost 6 bases, and 12 bases stayed unmatched. Germline-derived CDR1 and CDR2 are MDHEN and SYDVKM. This CDR3 comprises 18 residues. The CDR3 is CASSLWQRTSGSTDTQYF. As DNA, the CDR3 is TGTGCCAGCAGTTTATGGCAGCGGACTAGCGGCTCGACCGATACGCAGTATTTT.

This clonotype came up a few times. This sequence joins TRBV28 and TRBJ1-1; TRBD1 aligns across 7 bases. This CDR3 has 15 residues. V lost 6 bases, J lost 1 base, and 8 bases stayed unmatched. The germline V gene encodes CDR1 MDHEN and CDR2 SYDVKM. In DNA form, the CDR3 reads TGTGCCAGCAGCCCACAGGGGCACCAGAACACTGAAGCTTTCTTT. Protein sequence: CASSPQGHQNTEAFF.

The sample holds a few counts of this clonotype. V and J are TRBV4-1 and TRBJ1-1; D is unclear. The germline V gene encodes CDR1 MGHRA and CDR2 YSYEKL. The CDR3 has 14 residues. V was clipped by 1 base and J by 3 bases, with 9 bases between them. The CDR3 sequence is CASSQVGSDTEAFF. CDR3 sequence (DNA): TGCGCCAGCAGCCAAGTTGGGTCCGACACTGAAGCTTTCTTT.

In this sample, this clonotype turned up many times. The chain joins TRBV28 to TRBJ1-4; D gene unclear. From germline, CDR1 is MDHEN and CDR2 SYDVKM. This CDR3 is 12 amino acids long. The ends were cut back, 7 bases at V and 8 bases at J, with 11 bases in the middle. In DNA, the CDR3 is TGTGCCAGCACCGGGCCCGGGGAAAAACTGTTTTTT. As protein: CASTGPGEKLFF.

This clonotype occurred many times. CDR3 nucleotides: TGTGCCAGCGGAGAGGGGCTTCTCAATCAGCCCCAGCATTTT. It is translated as CASGEGLLNQPQHF. The chain joins TRBV27 to TRBJ1-5, with a possible D match to TRBD1 (5 bases). Trimming cost V 8 bases and J 3 bases, with 14 bases left between them. This CDR3 comprises 14 residues. Germline CDR1 is MNHEY and CDR2 is SMNVEV (reference sequence).

V usage is TRBV15 and J usage is TRBJ2-5; 11 nucleotides agree with TRBD2. Looked up from germline, CDR1 is LNHNV and CDR2 is YYDKDF (reference sequence). This CDR3 has 19 amino acids. V gave up 2 bases and J gave up 2 bases; unmatched junction bases: 13. The CDR3 bases are TGTGCCACCAGCAGAACCCTAGGGACTAGCGGTAGGGAACAAGAGACCCAGTACTTC. Translating gives CATSRTLGTSGREQETQYF.